The clone carrying this TCR beta chain was counted a single time. The ends lost 2 bases at V and 5 bases at J; junction bases unmatched: 5. The CDR3 length is 14 residues. From germline, CDR1 is SEHNR and CDR2 FQNEAQ (reference sequence). This entry comes from a study of blood T cell repertoires in COVID-19. Looking at the study overall: Spain, Italy and the United States supplied samples that represented acute and convalescent COVID-19.

Membership in each cohort depended on participant-reported clinical history. Resolution of symptoms, clearance, or two negative PCRs was present in recovered Cohort 3 donors. The authors' processing: Amplification from reference gene primers served as the basis for estimated nucleated cell counts. Clones were read by immunoSEQ multiplex PCR, and TCRdb kept only the in-frame ones, dropping some. For V, J and clone size, that table is used; D and trimming come from the DNA. The table lists about 220,000 clones, roughly 89% of them singletons. Sample: PBMCs or T cells enriched from blood (not recorded which). The rearrangement links TRBV7-9 to TRBJ2-5; 7 nucleotides agree with TRBD2. The clonotype originates from a woman aged 40-49 years who had recovered from COVID-19. CDR3 in DNA: TGTGCCAGCAGCTTACGGGGGGTTCCGGAGACCCAGTACTTC. This encodes CASSLRGVPETQYF.